The 3 T cell receptor beta chains reported below all come from one sample, sequenced in a study of T cells after yellow fever vaccination. TCRdb redid the calling of the 5' RACE reads with MiXCR, one entry per CDR3 protein. The top ten hold about 16% of the sample, which has 400,000 to 650,000 distinct CDR3 sequences, roughly 22% seen once. Sequences were derived from PBMCs, sampled roughly 23 days after the first yellow fever vaccination. These receptors were taken from a man between 18 and 35 years old who received the YFV17D yellow fever vaccine.

This clonotype was recorded a few times. The V call is TRBV20-1, the J call TRBJ1-5, with D uncertain. Germline assignment: CDR1 DFQATT and CDR2 SNEGSKA (reference sequence). V was pared by 3 bases and J by 3 bases, with 3 bases between. The length of the CDR3 is 11 residues. CDR3 amino acids: CSASNNQPQHF. In nucleotides, the CDR3 is TGCAGTGCTAGTAACAATCAGCCCCAGCATTTT.

This clonotype was recorded a few times. V gene TRBV6-5 combines with J gene TRBJ2-6, with a weak D call TRBD2 (5 bases). This CDR3 has 16 residues. Trimming removed 0 bases at V and 0 bases at J, with 6 bases between. CDR1 MNHEY and CDR2 SVGAGI come from the germline V gene. CDR3 nucleotide sequence: TGTGCCAGCAGTTACTCCGCGGGCTCTGGGGCCAACGTCCTGACTTTC. This gives the protein CASSYSAGSGANVLTF.

CDR3 sequence: CASSHYTGTSRETQYF. The CDR3 bases are TGTGCCAGCAGCCATTACACCGGGACTAGCAGAGAGACCCAGTACTTC. The V and J genes are TRBV3-1 and TRBJ2-5, with 9 nucleotides matching TRBD2. Germline V gene data show CDR1 as LGHDT and CDR2 as YNNKEL (reference sequence). This CDR3 contains 16 residues. With V trimmed by 3 bases and J by 4 bases, 9 bases remained unmatched.